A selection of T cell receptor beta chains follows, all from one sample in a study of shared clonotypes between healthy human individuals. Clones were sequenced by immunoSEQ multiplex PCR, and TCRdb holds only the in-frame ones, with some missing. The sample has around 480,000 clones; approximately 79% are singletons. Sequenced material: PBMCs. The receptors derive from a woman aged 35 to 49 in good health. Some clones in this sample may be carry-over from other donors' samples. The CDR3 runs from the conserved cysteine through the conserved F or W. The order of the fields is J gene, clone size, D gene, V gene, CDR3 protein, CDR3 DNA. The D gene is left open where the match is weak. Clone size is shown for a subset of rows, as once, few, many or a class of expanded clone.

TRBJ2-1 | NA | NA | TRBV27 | CASSWLAGGYNEQFF | TGTGCCAGCAGTTGGTTGGCGGGTGGCTACAATGAGCAGTTCTTC
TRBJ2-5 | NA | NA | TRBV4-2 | CASSRIGSALQRETQYF | TGTGCCAGCAGCCGAATCGGGAGCGCCCTTCAGAGGGAGACCCAGTACTTC
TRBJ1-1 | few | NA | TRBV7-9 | CASSFDRFPTEAFF | TGTGCCAGCAGCTTCGACAGATTTCCTACTGAAGCTTTCTTT
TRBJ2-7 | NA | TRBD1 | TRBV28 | CASSPVDRDRNEQYF | TGTGCCAGCAGCCCCGTAGACAGGGACCGGAACGAGCAGTACTTC
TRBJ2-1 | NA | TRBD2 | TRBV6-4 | CASSDQVAGNDEQFF | TGTGCCAGCAGTGACCAGGTAGCGGGAAATGATGAGCAGTTCTTC
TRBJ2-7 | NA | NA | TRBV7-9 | CASSPSREQYF | TGTGCCAGCAGCCCCTCGAGGGAGCAGTACTTC
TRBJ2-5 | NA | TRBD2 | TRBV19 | CASSRTSGRAGETQYF | TGTGCCAGTAGTAGGACTAGCGGGAGGGCAGGGGAGACCCAGTACTTC
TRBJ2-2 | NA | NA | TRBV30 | CAWRSRGTGELFF | TGTGCCTGGAGATCCAGGGGAACCGGGGAGCTGTTTTTT
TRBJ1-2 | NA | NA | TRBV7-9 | CASSFSSNYGYTF | TGTGCCAGCAGCTTTAGTAGTAACTATGGCTACACCTTC
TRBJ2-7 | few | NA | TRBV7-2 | CASSLRGRERYEQYF | TGTGCCAGCAGCTTACGGGGCAGGGAAAGGTACGAGCAGTACTTC
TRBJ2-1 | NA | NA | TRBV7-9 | CASSSTSSYNEQFF | TGTGCCAGCAGCTCGACAAGCTCCTACAATGAGCAGTTCTTC